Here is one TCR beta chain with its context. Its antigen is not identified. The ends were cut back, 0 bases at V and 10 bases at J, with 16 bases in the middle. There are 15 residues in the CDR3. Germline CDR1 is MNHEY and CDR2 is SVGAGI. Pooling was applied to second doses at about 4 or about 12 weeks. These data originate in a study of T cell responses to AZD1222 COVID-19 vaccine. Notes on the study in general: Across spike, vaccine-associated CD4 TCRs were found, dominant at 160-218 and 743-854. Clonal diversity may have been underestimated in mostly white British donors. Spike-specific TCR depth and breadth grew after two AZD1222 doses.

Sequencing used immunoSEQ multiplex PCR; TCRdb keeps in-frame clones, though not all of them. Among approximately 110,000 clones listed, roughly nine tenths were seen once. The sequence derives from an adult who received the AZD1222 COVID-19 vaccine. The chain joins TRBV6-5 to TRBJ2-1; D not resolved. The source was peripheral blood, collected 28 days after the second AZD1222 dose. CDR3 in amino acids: CASSYSIGIGREQFF. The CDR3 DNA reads TGTGCCAGCAGTTACTCGATTGGGATCGGAAGGGAGCAGTTCTTC.